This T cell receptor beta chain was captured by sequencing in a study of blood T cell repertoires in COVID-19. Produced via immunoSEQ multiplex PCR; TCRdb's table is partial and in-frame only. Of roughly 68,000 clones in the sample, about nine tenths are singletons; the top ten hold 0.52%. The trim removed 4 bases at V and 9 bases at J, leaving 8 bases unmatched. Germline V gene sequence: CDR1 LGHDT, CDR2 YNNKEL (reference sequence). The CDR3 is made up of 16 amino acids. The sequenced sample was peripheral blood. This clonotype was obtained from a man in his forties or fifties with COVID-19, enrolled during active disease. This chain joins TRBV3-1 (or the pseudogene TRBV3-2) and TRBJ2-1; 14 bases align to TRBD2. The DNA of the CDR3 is TGTGCCAGCAGCCCCTTGGGACTAGCGGGAGTAAGTGAGCAGTTCTTC. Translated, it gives CASSPLGLAGVSEQFF.